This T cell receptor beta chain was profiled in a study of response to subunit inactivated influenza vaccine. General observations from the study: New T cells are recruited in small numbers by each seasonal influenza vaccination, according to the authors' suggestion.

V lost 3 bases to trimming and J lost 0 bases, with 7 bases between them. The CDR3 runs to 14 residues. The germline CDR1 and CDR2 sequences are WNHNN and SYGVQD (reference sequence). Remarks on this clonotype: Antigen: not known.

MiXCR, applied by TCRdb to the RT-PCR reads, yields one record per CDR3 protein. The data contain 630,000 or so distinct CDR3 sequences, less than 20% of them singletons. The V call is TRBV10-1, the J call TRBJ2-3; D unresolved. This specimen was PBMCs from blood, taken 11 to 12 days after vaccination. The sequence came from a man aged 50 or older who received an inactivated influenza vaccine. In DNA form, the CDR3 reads TGCGCCAGCAGTGATAAGACTAGCACAGATACGCAGTATTTT. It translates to CASSDKTSTDTQYF.